The clone carrying this TCR beta chain was seen many times. The sample is drawn from a study of patients and donors after allogeneic stem cell transplantation. TCRdb re-called the RT-PCR reads with MiXCR, one entry per CDR3 protein. The sample records more than 850,000 distinct CDR3 sequences, about a sixth being singletons. Trimming shortened V by 7 bases and J by 2 bases, and 21 bases separated the two germline ends. Germline loops: CDR1 ENHRY, CDR2 SYGVKD. This CDR3 region has 16 residues. This clonotype was obtained from a human donor who was either an allogeneic HSCT recipient or a stem cell or donor lymphocyte infusion donor (not recorded which). It is not recorded whose cells these are; they may come from a transplant donor. Sequenced: blood, either unsorted or a sorted T cell fraction (not recorded which). The V call is TRBV10-3, the J call TRBJ2-7; D ambiguous. CDR3 bases: TGTGCCATCAAGGCCTCTCTCAATTCCCCTCCCTACGAGCAGTACTTC. Its translation: CAIKASLNSPPYEQYF.